This T cell receptor beta chain appears in the sequencing data of a study of regulatory T cells in long-lasting Graves disease. With iRepertoire HTBI primers and Arm-PCR of CDR3 regions, TCR beta libraries were built. One entry per CDR3 protein results from TCRdb running MiXCR on the multiplex PCR reads. The sample has approximately 440,000 distinct CDR3 sequences; under 20% are singletons. Time point: newly diagnosed GD, antithyroid drugs for less than 3 months. Isolated PBMC RNA provided the starting material for the TCR library. A note on this clonotype: The antigen is not known.

Trimming removed 6 bases from V and 2 bases from J; junction bases left unmatched: 5. The CDR3 extends over 14 amino acids. CDR1 LGHDT and CDR2 YNNKEL come from the germline V gene (reference sequence). Whole-study findings and limits: Possibly, accuracy suffered from the small sample size.

Separately, the same data were catalogued under a study of T cells in Graves' hyperthyroidism and ophthalmopathy. That study adds: Newly diagnosed hyperthyroidism patients aged 18 to 65 years had disease lasting under 2 months. When the TCR CDR3 underwent first-round RT-PCR, the HTBI primer set was used.

This specimen was peripheral blood mononuclear cells (PBMCs), taken at new diagnosis, from a patient treated with antithyroid drugs. The chain has TRBV3-1 and TRBJ2-7, with 9 bases lining up with TRBD1. This TCR came from a man in his forties or fifties with Graves disease. The CDR3 DNA follows: TGTGCCAGCAGTCGGACAGGGGATGCCTACGAGCAGTACTTC. It encodes CASSRTGDAYEQYF.